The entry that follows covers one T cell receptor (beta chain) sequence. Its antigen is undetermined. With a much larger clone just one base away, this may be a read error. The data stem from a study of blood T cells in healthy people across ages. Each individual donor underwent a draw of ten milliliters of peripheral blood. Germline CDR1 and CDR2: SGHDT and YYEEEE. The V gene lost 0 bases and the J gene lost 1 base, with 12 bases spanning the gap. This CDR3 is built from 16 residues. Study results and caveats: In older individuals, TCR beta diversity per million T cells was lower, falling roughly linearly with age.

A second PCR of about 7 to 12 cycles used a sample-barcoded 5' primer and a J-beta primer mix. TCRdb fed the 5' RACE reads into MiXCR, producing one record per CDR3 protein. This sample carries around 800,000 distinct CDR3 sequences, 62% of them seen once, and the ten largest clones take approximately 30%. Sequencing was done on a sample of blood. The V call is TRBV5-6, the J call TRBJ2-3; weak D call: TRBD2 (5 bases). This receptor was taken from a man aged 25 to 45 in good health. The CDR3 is CASSLGTGIGTDTQYF. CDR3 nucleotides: TGTGCCAGCAGCTTGGGAACGGGGATTGGCACAGATACGCAGTATTTT.